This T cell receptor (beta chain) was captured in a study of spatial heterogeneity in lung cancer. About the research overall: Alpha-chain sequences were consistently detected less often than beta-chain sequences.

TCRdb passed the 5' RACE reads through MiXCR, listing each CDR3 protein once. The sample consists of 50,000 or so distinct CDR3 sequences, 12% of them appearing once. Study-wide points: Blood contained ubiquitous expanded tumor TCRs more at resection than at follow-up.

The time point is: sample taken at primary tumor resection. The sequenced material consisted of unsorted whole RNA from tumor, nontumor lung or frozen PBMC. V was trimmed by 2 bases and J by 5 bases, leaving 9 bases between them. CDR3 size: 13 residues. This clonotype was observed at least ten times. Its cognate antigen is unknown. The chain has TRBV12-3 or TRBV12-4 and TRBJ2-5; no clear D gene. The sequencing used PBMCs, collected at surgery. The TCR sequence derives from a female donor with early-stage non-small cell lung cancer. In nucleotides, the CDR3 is TGTGCCAGCAGTTTATCTGGGGTCGAGACCCAGTACTTC. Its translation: CASSLSGVETQYF.